This T cell receptor (beta chain) emerged from a study of tissue T cells after allogeneic stem cell transplantation. The overall study: Enrolled prospectively were adult allogeneic hematopoietic cell transplant recipients whose graft-versus-host disease was steroid-refractory. Smaller viable blood or marrow samples skipped sorting for direct DNA extraction.

The CDR3 runs to 13 residues. V was pared by 5 bases and J by 1 base, with 9 bases between. Germline CDR1 MNHEY, CDR2 SMNVEV (reference sequence). Points from the study as a whole: In patients and mice, blood and spleen missed much of tissue repertoire.

In the case of this clone: Its antigen is unidentified.

The data were produced by immunoSEQ multiplex PCR, yet TCRdb's version contains in-frame clones alone and is incomplete. The data contain tens of thousands of clones, roughly 92% of them singletons. The clonotype was recovered from a woman aged 35-75 years who later had graft-versus-host disease after an allogeneic stem cell transplant. The rearrangement joins TRBV27 to TRBJ2-7; D not resolved. Sequenced material: blood, taken before transplantation. The CDR3 DNA is TGTGCCAGCAGTCCCAGAGGATCCTACGAGCAGTACTTC. Its protein is CASSPRGSYEQYF.